The 13 T cell receptor beta chains given below trace back to one sample, sequenced in a study of T cells in Graves' hyperthyroidism and ophthalmopathy. Amplification of TCR beta CDR3 regions used RNA as the template. The TCR CDR3 was amplified in a first-round RT-PCR using the HTBI primer set. TCRdb ran MiXCR on the multiplex PCR reads and lists one entry per CDR3 protein. This sample has more than 300,000 distinct CDR3 sequences, with around 20% found just once. The specimen was blood. Receptor source: a young man with Graves' ophthalmopathy.

This clonotype was found many times. V gene TRBV28 combines with J gene TRBJ2-7, with D perhaps TRBD1 (5 bases). Germline V CDR1 and CDR2: MDHEN, SYDVKM. The V end was cut by 5 bases, the J end by 3 bases, with 11 bases between. The CDR3 spans 13 residues. CDR3 sequence (DNA): TGTGCCAGCAGTACCCTAGACAGCTACGAGCAGTACTTC. Translation: CASSTLDSYEQYF.

This clonotype was recorded many times. The V and J genes are TRBV13 and TRBJ2-5, with 8 bases aligning to TRBD2. Germline V gene lookup returns CDR1 PRHDT and CDR2 FYEKMQ (reference sequence). This CDR3 contains 15 residues. Germline trimming cut 5 bases from V and 5 bases from J; bases unmatched to any gene: 10. The CDR3 is CASSTSAGAVETQYF. CDR3 nucleotides: TGTGCCAGCAGCACATCAGCGGGGGCGGTGGAGACCCAGTACTTC. The full variable domain, its missing parts supplied by reference TRBV13 and TRBJ2-5, is AAGVIQSPRHLIKEKRETATLKCYPIPRHDTVYWYQQGPGQDPQFLISFYEKMQSDKGSIPDRFSAQQFSDYHSELNMSSLELGDSALYFCASSTSAGAVETQYFGPGTRLLVL.

There are a few counts of this clonotype. The chain links TRBV20-1 to TRBJ1-1, with 11 bases aligning to TRBD1. The V gene end was trimmed by 2 bases and the J gene end by 6 bases; junction bases not matched to a gene: 11. The CDR3 runs 16 residues. The V gene's germline CDR1 is DFQATT and CDR2 SNEGSKA (reference sequence). CDR3 residues: CSARTRDRGIGAEAFF. CDR3 nucleotides: TGCAGTGCTAGAACCCGGGACAGGGGGATAGGGGCTGAAGCTTTCTTT.

The J gene is TRBJ2-1, the V gene TRBV20-1, with D unresolved. This CDR3 contains 12 residues. CDR1 is DFQATT and CDR2 is SNEGSKA in the germline V gene (reference sequence). The germline V and J ends were trimmed by 3 bases and 7 bases, with 10 bases remaining between them. CDR3 in amino acids: CSARYSVNEQFF. Written as DNA, the CDR3 is TGCAGTGCTAGGTACAGCGTGAATGAGCAGTTCTTC.

The chain is built from TRBV27 and TRBJ1-1; 12 bases match TRBD1. V lost 3 bases, J lost 4 bases, and 15 bases stayed unmatched. The length of the CDR3 is 19 residues. Germline V gene lookup returns CDR1 MNHEY and CDR2 SMNVEV (reference sequence). As DNA, the CDR3 is TGTGCCAGCAGTTTGGGGACTCCGGGACAGGGGGCGCGTGGCACTGAAGCTTTCTTT. It specifies CASSLGTPGQGARGTEAFF.

This clonotype was counted ten times or more. This chain joins TRBV6-1 and TRBJ2-4, with 8 bases fitting TRBD1. CDR1 is MNHNS, CDR2 SASEGT, per germline. With V trimmed by 6 bases and J by 7 bases, 17 bases remained unmatched. The CDR3 is made up of 17 amino acids. The CDR3 DNA sequence: TGTGCCAGCAGAGGAAGGGAGCAGGGGGCTGGGGGGAACATTCAGTACTTC. It encodes CASRGREQGAGGNIQYF.

The chain has TRBV10-2 and TRBJ1-6, with a tentative D call TRBD1 (5 bases). With 3 bases removed from V and 8 bases from J, the gap between germline ends came to 17 bases. This CDR3 contains 16 residues. Germline V gives CDR1 WSHSY, CDR2 SAAADI. CDR3 bases: TGCGCCAGCAGTGACCCGTTGACGGGACTCGATTCACCCCTCCACTTT. Its translation is CASSDPLTGLDSPLHF.

This rearrangement joins TRBV24-1 to TRBJ1-2, with D unclear. The CDR3 loop spans 12 amino acids. Germline CDR1 is KGHDR and CDR2 is SFDVKD. The V end was cut by 2 bases, the J end by 8 bases, with 8 bases between. CDR3 nucleotide sequence: TGTGCCACCAGTGATTCCATATACGGCTACACCTTC. Protein: CATSDSIYGYTF.

Many counts were recorded for this clonotype. The chain couples TRBV7-8 to TRBJ1-2; D uncertain. CDR1 is SGHVS and CDR2 is FQNEAQ in the germline V gene. The ends were cut back, 5 bases at V and 8 bases at J, with 9 bases in the middle. This CDR3 has 11 residues. This CDR3 reads CASSLSRGYTF. CDR3 nucleotide sequence: TGTGCCAGCAGCCTTTCAAGGGGCTACACCTTC.

This clonotype was recorded a few times. The V and J genes are TRBV29-1 and TRBJ2-7; 12 bases map to TRBD1. The CDR3 is 14 amino acids. The V gene end was trimmed by 2 bases and the J gene end by 7 bases; junction bases not matched to a gene: 6. Germline CDR1 is SQVTM and CDR2 is ANQGSEA. The CDR3 coding sequence is TGCAGCGTTGAAATGTGGGACAGGGGGCCGGAGCAGTACTTC. It encodes CSVEMWDRGPEQYF.

This clonotype came up many times. V usage is TRBV15 and J usage is TRBJ1-1, with D possibly matching TRBD1 (6 bases). The CDR3 loop spans 15 amino acids. Germline V gene sequence: CDR1 LNHNV, CDR2 YYDKDF (reference sequence). Trimming left V 5 bases short and J 7 bases short, with 20 bases between. CDR3 DNA sequence: TGTGCCACCAGCGGACCTACTGGGGGGGGCGGTGAAGCTTTCTTT. This encodes CATSGPTGGGGEAFF.

At least ten counts were recorded for this clonotype. V usage is TRBV20-1 and J usage is TRBJ1-2; possibly TRBD1 for D (6 bases). Germline V lookup: CDR1 DFQATT, CDR2 SNEGSKA (reference sequence). This CDR3 is built from 16 residues. Trimming stripped 6 bases from V and 4 bases from J, with 24 bases between. The chain's CDR3 is CSAAWGRGLESYGYTF. CDR3 DNA sequence: TGCAGTGCGGCGTGGGGGCGCGGGCTGGAGAGCTATGGCTACACCTTC.

This clonotype was recorded a few times. This rearrangement joins TRBV5-1 to TRBJ1-3, with TRBD1 as a possible D gene (5 bases). V dropped 2 bases and J dropped 3 bases, with 12 bases sitting between them. Germline V gene sequence: CDR1 SGHRS, CDR2 YFSETQ. This CDR3 has 15 amino acids. The chain's CDR3 is CASSFSQGGGNTIYF. CDR3 DNA sequence: TGCGCCAGCAGCTTTAGCCAGGGAGGTGGAAACACCATATATTTT.